This paragraph covers one T cell receptor (beta chain) sequence. Authors' analysis steps: Amplification of reference gene primers provided the estimated nucleated cell counts. Sequenced by immunoSEQ multiplex PCR; TCRdb stores in-frame clones only, minus some. D and trimming come from the DNA, and the V and J calls and clone size come from that table. The sample comprises just under 90,000 clones, more than 70% of which are singletons, and 2.9% rests with the top ten. This entry belongs to a study of blood T cell repertoires in COVID-19. Across the whole study: The origin of the acute and convalescent COVID-19 samples was the United States, Italy and Spain. The cDNA or gDNA used as material had been derived from T cells, B-cell-depleted T cells, or PBMCs.

Trimming took 2 bases from V and 6 from J, leaving 13 bases between them. Germline V gives CDR1 MNHEY, CDR2 SVGEGT. CDR3 length equals 14 residues. Sequenced sample: peripheral blood. This receptor was identified in a woman of 80 years or more with acute or convalescent COVID-19. The V call is TRBV6-2 or TRBV6-3, the J call TRBJ1-2; D unclear. This chain's CDR3 is CASSYESFMNGYTF. The CDR3 nucleotides read TGTGCCAGCAGTTACGAGTCCTTCATGAATGGCTACACCTTC.